This TCR beta chain was profiled in a study of control samples from healthy donors and cancer patients. The data were produced by immunoSEQ multiplex PCR, yet TCRdb's version contains in-frame clones alone and is incomplete. The profile shows about 120,000 clones, about 91% of them singletons. Germline loops: CDR1 SNHLY, CDR2 FYNNEI. Between the trimmed V and J ends, which lost 6 bases and 5 bases, there was a span of 9 bases. The CDR3 contains 12 residues. This receptor was obtained from a man aged 35 to 55 in good health. Sequenced material: blood. The chain couples TRBV2 to TRBJ2-3; D possibly corresponds to TRBD1 (5 bases). Here the CDR3 DNA reads TGTGCCAGCAGAGTAGACAGAGATACGCAGTATTTT. Amino acids: CASRVDRDTQYF.